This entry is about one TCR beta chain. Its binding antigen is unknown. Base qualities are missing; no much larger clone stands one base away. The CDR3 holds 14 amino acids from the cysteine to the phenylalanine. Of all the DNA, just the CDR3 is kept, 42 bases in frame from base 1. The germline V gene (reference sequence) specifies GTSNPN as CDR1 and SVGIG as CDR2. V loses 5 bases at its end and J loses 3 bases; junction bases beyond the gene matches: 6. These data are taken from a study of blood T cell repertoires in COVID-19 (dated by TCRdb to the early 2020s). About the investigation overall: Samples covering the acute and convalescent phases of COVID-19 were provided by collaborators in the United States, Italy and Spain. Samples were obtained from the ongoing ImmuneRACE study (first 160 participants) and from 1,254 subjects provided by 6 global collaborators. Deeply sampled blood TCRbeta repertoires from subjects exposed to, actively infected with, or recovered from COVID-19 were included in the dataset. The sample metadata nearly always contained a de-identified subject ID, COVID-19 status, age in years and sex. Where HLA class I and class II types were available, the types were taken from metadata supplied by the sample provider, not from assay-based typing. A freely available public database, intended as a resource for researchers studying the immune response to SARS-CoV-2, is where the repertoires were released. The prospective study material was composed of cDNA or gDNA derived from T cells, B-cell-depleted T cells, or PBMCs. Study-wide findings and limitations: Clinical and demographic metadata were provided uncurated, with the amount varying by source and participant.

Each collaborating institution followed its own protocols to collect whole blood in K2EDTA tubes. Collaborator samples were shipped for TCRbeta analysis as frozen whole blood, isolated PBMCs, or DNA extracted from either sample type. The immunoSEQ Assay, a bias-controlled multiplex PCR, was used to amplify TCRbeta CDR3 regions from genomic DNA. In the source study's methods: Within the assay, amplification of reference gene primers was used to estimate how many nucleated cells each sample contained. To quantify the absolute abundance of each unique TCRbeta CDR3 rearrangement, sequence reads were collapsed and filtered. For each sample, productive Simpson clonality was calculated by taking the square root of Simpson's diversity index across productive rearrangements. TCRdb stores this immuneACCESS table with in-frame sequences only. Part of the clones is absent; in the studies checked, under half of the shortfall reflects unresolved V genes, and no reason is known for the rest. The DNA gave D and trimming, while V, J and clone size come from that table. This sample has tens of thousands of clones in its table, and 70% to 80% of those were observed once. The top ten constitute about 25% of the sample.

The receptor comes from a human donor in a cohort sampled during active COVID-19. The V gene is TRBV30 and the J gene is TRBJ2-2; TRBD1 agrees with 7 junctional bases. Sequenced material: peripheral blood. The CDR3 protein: CAWQGGGDTGELFF. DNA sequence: TGTGCCTGGCAAGGGGGCGGCGACACCGGGGAGCTGTTTTTT.